The T cell receptor (beta chain) under discussion was sequenced for a study of shared clonotypes between healthy human individuals (dated by TCRdb to the early 2020s). About the investigation overall: The cohort comprised two women and a few men aged 18 to 49 years. For each donor, three plates each were used for CD4 naive and CD4 memory, two plates were used for CD8 naive, and one plate was used for CD8 memory. To estimate repertoire size and how much clonotypes are shared between individuals, the study performed deep sequencing of blood TCR repertoires from 4 to 6 healthy adults. Libraries were prepared and TCR repertoires were sequenced by different laboratories using diverse techniques, in order to increase sequencing depth and limit assay-specific biases. Leukapheresis yielded between about 0.85 and 10 billion PBMCs per donor.

V is pared back by 5 bases and J by 2 bases, with 13 bases lying between the germline termini. The CDR3, from cysteine to phenylalanine, totals 15 residues. Only CDR3 DNA remains: 45 bases, in frame from the first base. The germline V gene supplies CDR1 SNHLY and CDR2 FYNNEI. Overall study outcomes, separate from this receptor: When several donors were compared, the shared fraction of clonotypes was around 5.1% for naive CD4, 3.5% to 4% for naive CD8, roughly 2.3% for memory CD4, and roughly 0.4% for memory CD8. The genetic and exposure-history diversity represented was limited by the small number of donors. Sampling was restricted to blood, and TCR repertoires in tissues likely differ from the TCR repertoires found in blood. Based on pairwise subsampling, the degree of clonotype sharing among donors was expected to be affected by sequencing depth. Larger estimated clonotype richness was generally found for naive subsets than for memory subsets. Higher generation probabilities were observed for clonotypes shared by all four sorted-subset donors than for non-shared clonotypes. Rarefaction of sorted-subset datasets indicated incomplete sequencing despite the large sequencing depth.

Using the deep immunoSEQ assay, TCR CDR3 regions were amplified from genomic DNA by multiplex PCR. Genomic DNA extracted from each cell subset was distributed evenly over all wells of several immunoSEQ 96-well plates, and each plate served as one replicate. For sorted subsets, 150 to 250 ng genomic DNA, equal to some 30,000 T cell genomes, was loaded into each replicate PCR. Purified libraries were quantified with a Qubit 3.0 fluorometer, sized on a Bioanalyzer 2100, and re-quantified with the KAPA Library Quantification kit. A separate single-read 150-cycle Illumina NextSeq 550 flow cell was used to sequence each immunoSEQ 96-well plate. The source study handled its data this way. Because the immunoSEQ output held only junctional sequences and lacked quality scores, the filtering could not match the filtering applied to full-length reads. To assign V/J genes and CDR3, sequences were annotated against IMGT germline references using PyIR, a Python wrapper for IgBLAST v1.9. Reads with weak V/J assignments (E-value above 1e-6), missing CDR3, stop codons, out-of-frame junctions, or ambiguous translated residues were removed. V3J clonotypes were defined as sequences sharing the same inferred V gene, J gene, and CDR3 amino acid sequence. The percentage overlap between two repertoires was calculated by dividing the number of shared unique clonotypes by the size of the smaller repertoire. Three approaches were used to assess repertoire richness: RTK rarefaction, the Chao1 estimator, and Recon v2.1 estimates of unobserved clonotypes. Generation probabilities for all TCRbeta clonotypes obtained by the gDNA method from a handful of donors were computed using OLGA. The clones in this table, taken by TCRdb from immuneACCESS, are in-frame only. Not every clone is retained; where verified, under half of the shortfall comes from an unresolved V gene, and the cause of the rest is unknown. That table gives V, J and clone size, and the DNA gave D and trimming. Present in this sample are about 2.3 million clones, around 90% of which were seen just once. The ten largest clones add up to about 0.36% of the sample.

Healthy HIV-negative adults with no recently reported acute infections or vaccinations were included as donors. All donors were Caucasian adults living in Nashville, Tennessee, USA. Magnetic negative selection was used to enrich CD4+ T cells, after which naive cells were positively selected on CD45RA and the negative fraction became the memory subset. Blood was collected by leukapheresis, and PBMCs were isolated by Ficoll-Histopaque density gradient centrifugation and then cryopreserved in liquid nitrogen vapor phase. Purity and quantity of every magnetically sorted T cell population were checked by analytical flow cytometry. Each sorted fraction had its genomic DNA isolated and then quantified by UV absorbance on a Nanodrop 2000c. This clone has a single count. There is no known antigen for this receptor. No clone much larger than this one lies a single base away; base qualities are absent.

Material for sequencing was naive CD4+ T cells from PBMCs. The cell subset or site label, as the study defines it: CD45RA+ positively selected. Here the chain combines TRBV2 and TRBJ1-5, with the D gene call left open. This receptor was identified in a man younger than 30 in good health. Some clones in this sample may be carry-over from other donors' samples. The DNA sequence is as follows: TGTGCCAGCAGTTATGGTGGCCTGGGCAATCAGCCCCAGCATTTT. Its protein reads: CASSYGGLGNQPQHF.